The 18 T cell receptor beta chains presented below share a single source sample, sequenced in a study of identical twins. TCRdb passed the 5' RACE reads through MiXCR, listing each CDR3 protein once. Of about 890,000 distinct CDR3 sequences in the sample, around an eighth were seen once. A further study also used this sample, focusing on yellow fever vaccine responses in identical twins.

The sequencing input was PBMCs. The receptors come from a woman aged 18-30 years in good health.

The sample holds a few counts of this clonotype. This chain connects TRBV6-6 to TRBJ2-7; maybe TRBD1 (5 bases). CDR3 length: 13 amino acids. Germline lookup yields CDR1 MNHNY and CDR2 SVGAGI (reference sequence). Trimming stripped 5 bases from V and 3 bases from J, with 11 bases between. DNA for the CDR3: TGTGCCAGCAGTCACACAGGATTCTACGAGCAGTACGTC. Translated: CASSHTGFYEQYV.

This clonotype was detected only a few times. V gene TRBV12-3 or TRBV12-4 combines with J gene TRBJ1-5; D unclear. This CDR3 has 13 amino acids. Deletions cut 3 bases from V and 7 bases from J, with 10 bases between. Written as DNA, the CDR3 is TGTGCCAGCAGTTTTATTATCGGCCAGCCCCAGCATTTT. It yields the protein CASSFIIGQPQHF.

This clonotype was recorded a few times. V gene TRBV15 combines with J gene TRBJ2-1; D is tentatively TRBD1 or TRBD2 (5 bases each). The germline V and J ends were trimmed by 1 base and 4 bases, with 14 bases remaining between them. Per germline, CDR1 LNHNV and CDR2 YYDKDF (reference sequence). The CDR3 length is 16 residues. The CDR3 DNA sequence: TGTGCCACCAGCAGAGGAGGGGAGAGGGAGTACAATGAGCAGTTCTTC. It translates to CATSRGGEREYNEQFF.

This chain links TRBV2 with TRBJ2-4; D uncertain. Germline V CDR1 and CDR2: SNHLY, FYNNEI. Between the trimmed V and J ends, which lost 9 bases and 0 bases, there was a span of 9 bases. The CDR3 totals 13 residues. CDR3 loop: CASSGVAKNIQYF. The CDR3 DNA sequence: TGTGCCAGTTCTGGGGTAGCCAAAAACATTCAGTACTTC.

The V call is TRBV7-9, the J call TRBJ2-5, with D unclear. V was trimmed by 2 bases and J by 1 base, leaving 8 bases between them. Germline V gene lookup returns CDR1 SEHNR and CDR2 FQNEAQ (reference sequence). The CDR3 sequence is 14 residues long. CDR3 sequence reads: CASSLFGSQETQYF. The CDR3, as DNA: TGTGCCAGCAGCTTATTTGGCAGCCAAGAGACCCAGTACTTC.

In this sample, this clonotype turned up a few times. The chain uses TRBV20-1 and TRBJ1-2; D not resolved. The CDR3 sequence is 14 residues long. V gave up 1 base and J gave up 4 bases, with 13 bases separating them. CDR1 and CDR2 (germline): DFQATT, SNEGSKA (reference sequence). The DNA of the CDR3 is TGCAGTGCTAGAGGGGTTGGCAGCGCCTATGGCTACACCTTC. Translation: CSARGVGSAYGYTF.

This clonotype came up many times. The chain links TRBV27 to TRBJ1-2; D not resolved. The germline V gene encodes CDR1 MNHEY and CDR2 SMNVEV (reference sequence). Trimming removed 2 bases from V and 2 bases from J, with 6 bases in between. There are 13 residues in the CDR3. CDR3 residues: CASSLRQNYGYTF. Here the CDR3 DNA reads TGTGCCAGCAGTTTAAGGCAGAACTATGGCTACACCTTC.

V usage is TRBV12-3 or TRBV12-4 and J usage is TRBJ1-5; TRBD1 matches at 7 bases. The CDR3 spans 14 residues. Trimming cost V 6 bases and J 7 bases; bases outside gene matches: 9. Here the CDR3 DNA reads TGTGCCAGCAGCCGGGGGACAGCCGGGCAGCCCCAGCATTTT. Amino acid sequence: CASSRGTAGQPQHF.

This chain links TRBV10-3 with TRBJ2-7, with 9 bases lining up with TRBD1. The germline V gene has CDR1 ENHRY and CDR2 SYGVKD. CDR3 size: 14 residues. V dropped 5 bases and J dropped 2; count of bases not matched to a gene: 4. The CDR3 here is CAISSGTGTYEQYF. The CDR3 nucleotides read TGTGCCATCAGTTCCGGGACAGGGACCTACGAGCAGTACTTC.

The CDR3 coding sequence is TGTGCCAGCAGTTTGTTCCCAGCGGGAGGGCCCAGTGAGCAGTTCTTC. As protein: CASSLFPAGGPSEQFF. V is TRBV27 and J is TRBJ2-1; 10 bases align to TRBD2. The J segment lost 9 bases and the V segment lost 3 bases, leaving 11 bases of the junction unmatched. The CDR3 length is 16 residues. Germline V CDR1 and CDR2: MNHEY, SMNVEV (reference sequence).

This clonotype was observed a handful of times. This chain uses TRBV27 with TRBJ1-1, with a weak D call TRBD1 (6 bases). The CDR3 totals 14 residues. The V end lost 8 bases, the J end lost 5 bases, and 18 bases lay between the germline ends. Looked up from germline, CDR1 is MNHEY and CDR2 is SMNVEV (reference sequence). The CDR3 sequence is CASGGGVRGTEAFF. In DNA form, the CDR3 reads TGTGCCAGCGGCGGAGGGGTCAGGGGAACTGAAGCTTTCTTT.

The V gene is TRBV5-1, the J gene TRBJ2-4; D call uncertain. V was clipped by 3 bases and J by 1 base, with 8 bases between them. CDR3 length: 14 amino acids. The germline V gene encodes CDR1 SGHRS and CDR2 YFSETQ. CDR3 region: CASSSSWAKNIQYF. CDR3 coding DNA: TGCGCCAGCAGCTCCTCCTGGGCCAAAAACATTCAGTACTTC.

The V call is TRBV12-3 or TRBV12-4, the J call TRBJ2-3; unclear D gene. This CDR3 spans 14 amino acids. Trimming took 5 bases from V and 2 from J, leaving 11 bases between them. CDR3 protein: CASSPRWLTDTQYF. In nucleotides, the CDR3 is TGTGCCAGCAGTCCCCGGTGGCTCACAGATACGCAGTATTTT.

The chain links TRBV29-1 to TRBJ2-1; 11 bases are a match to TRBD2. The CDR3 runs to 17 residues. CDR1 and CDR2 (germline): SQVTM, ANQGSEA. Trimming removed 0 bases from V and 7 bases from J; junction bases left unmatched: 11. This CDR3 is CSVEEILAGGPRNEQFF. CDR3 DNA: TGCAGCGTTGAAGAGATATTAGCGGGAGGGCCTCGGAATGAGCAGTTCTTC.

This clonotype has only a few counts. The chain employs TRBV2 and TRBJ2-2, with 15 bases matching TRBD2. This CDR3 is 15 amino acids long. J lost 6 bases, V lost 6 bases, and 2 bases had no gene match. Germline lookup yields CDR1 SNHLY and CDR2 FYNNEI. The chain's CDR3 is CASRGTSGRSGELFF. The CDR3 DNA is TGTGCCAGCAGAGGGACTAGCGGGAGGTCCGGGGAGCTGTTTTTT.

The sample holds a few counts of this clonotype. The chain employs TRBV4-1 and TRBJ1-3, with D unclear. The germline gives CDR1 MGHRA, CDR2 YSYEKL. Trimming left V 0 bases short and J 0 bases short, with 6 bases between. This CDR3 is 15 amino acids long. The CDR3 sequence: CASSQEGSSGNTIYF. The CDR3 DNA follows: TGCGCCAGCAGCCAAGAAGGATCCTCTGGAAACACCATATATTTT.

V is TRBV28 and J is TRBJ2-2; TRBD2 might be the D (5 bases). Trimming removed 2 bases from V and 7 bases from J, with 11 bases in between. The CDR3 has 14 residues. Per the germline V gene, CDR1 is MDHEN and CDR2 is SYDVKM. CDR3: CASSLPQRHGELFF. CDR3 in DNA: TGTGCCAGCAGTTTACCCCAGCGGCACGGGGAGCTGTTTTTT.

V gene TRBV7-9 combines with J gene TRBJ1-1; D is unclear. The CDR3 length is 14 residues. Germline CDR1 is SEHNR and CDR2 is FQNEAQ (reference sequence). Trimming removed 3 bases at V and 1 base at J, with 9 bases between. CDR3 loop: CASSFAGRNTEAFF. For the CDR3, the DNA is TGTGCCAGCAGCTTTGCGGGCCGGAACACTGAAGCTTTCTTT.